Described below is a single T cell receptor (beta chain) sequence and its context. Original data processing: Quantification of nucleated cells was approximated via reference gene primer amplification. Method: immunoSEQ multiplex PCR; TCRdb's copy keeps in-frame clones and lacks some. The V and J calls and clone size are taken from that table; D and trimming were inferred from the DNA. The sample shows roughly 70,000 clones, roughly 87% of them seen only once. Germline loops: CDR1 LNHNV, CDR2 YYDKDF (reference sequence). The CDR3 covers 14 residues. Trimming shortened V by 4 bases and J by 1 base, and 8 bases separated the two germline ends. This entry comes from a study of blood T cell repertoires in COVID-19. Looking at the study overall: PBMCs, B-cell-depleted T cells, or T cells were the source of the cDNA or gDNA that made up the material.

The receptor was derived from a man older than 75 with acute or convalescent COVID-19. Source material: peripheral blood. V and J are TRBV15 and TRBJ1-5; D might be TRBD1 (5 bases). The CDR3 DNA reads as TGTGCCACCAGCACGGGACTGAGCAATCAGCCCCAGCATTTT. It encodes CATSTGLSNQPQHF. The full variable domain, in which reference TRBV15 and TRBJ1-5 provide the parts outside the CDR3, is DAMVIQNPRYQVTQFGKPVTLSCSQTLNHNVMYWYQQKSSQAPKLLFHYYDKDFNNEADTPDNFQSRRPNTSFCFLDIRSPGLGDTAMYLCATSTGLSNQPQHFGDGTRLSIL.